This TCR beta chain was documented in a study of blood T cell repertoires in COVID-19. Seattle cases were enrolled at active infection and followed longitudinally. This CDR3 is 15 amino acids long. J gave up 4 bases and V 5 bases, and 9 bases lay outside the gene matches. CDR1 and CDR2 from the germline V gene are MDHEN and SYDVKM. Profiling relied on immunoSEQ multiplex PCR, and the TCRdb table lists in-frame clones only, not all of them. In the table there are 200,000 or so clones, more than 80% of which are singletons. Source material: peripheral blood. The TCR was taken from an elderly woman with COVID-19, enrolled during active disease. The chain has TRBV28 and TRBJ2-3, with TRBD1 identical over 7 bases. The CDR3 spells CASSADRVGADTQYF. DNA of the CDR3: TGTGCCAGCAGTGCCGACAGGGTCGGGGCAGATACGCAGTATTTT.